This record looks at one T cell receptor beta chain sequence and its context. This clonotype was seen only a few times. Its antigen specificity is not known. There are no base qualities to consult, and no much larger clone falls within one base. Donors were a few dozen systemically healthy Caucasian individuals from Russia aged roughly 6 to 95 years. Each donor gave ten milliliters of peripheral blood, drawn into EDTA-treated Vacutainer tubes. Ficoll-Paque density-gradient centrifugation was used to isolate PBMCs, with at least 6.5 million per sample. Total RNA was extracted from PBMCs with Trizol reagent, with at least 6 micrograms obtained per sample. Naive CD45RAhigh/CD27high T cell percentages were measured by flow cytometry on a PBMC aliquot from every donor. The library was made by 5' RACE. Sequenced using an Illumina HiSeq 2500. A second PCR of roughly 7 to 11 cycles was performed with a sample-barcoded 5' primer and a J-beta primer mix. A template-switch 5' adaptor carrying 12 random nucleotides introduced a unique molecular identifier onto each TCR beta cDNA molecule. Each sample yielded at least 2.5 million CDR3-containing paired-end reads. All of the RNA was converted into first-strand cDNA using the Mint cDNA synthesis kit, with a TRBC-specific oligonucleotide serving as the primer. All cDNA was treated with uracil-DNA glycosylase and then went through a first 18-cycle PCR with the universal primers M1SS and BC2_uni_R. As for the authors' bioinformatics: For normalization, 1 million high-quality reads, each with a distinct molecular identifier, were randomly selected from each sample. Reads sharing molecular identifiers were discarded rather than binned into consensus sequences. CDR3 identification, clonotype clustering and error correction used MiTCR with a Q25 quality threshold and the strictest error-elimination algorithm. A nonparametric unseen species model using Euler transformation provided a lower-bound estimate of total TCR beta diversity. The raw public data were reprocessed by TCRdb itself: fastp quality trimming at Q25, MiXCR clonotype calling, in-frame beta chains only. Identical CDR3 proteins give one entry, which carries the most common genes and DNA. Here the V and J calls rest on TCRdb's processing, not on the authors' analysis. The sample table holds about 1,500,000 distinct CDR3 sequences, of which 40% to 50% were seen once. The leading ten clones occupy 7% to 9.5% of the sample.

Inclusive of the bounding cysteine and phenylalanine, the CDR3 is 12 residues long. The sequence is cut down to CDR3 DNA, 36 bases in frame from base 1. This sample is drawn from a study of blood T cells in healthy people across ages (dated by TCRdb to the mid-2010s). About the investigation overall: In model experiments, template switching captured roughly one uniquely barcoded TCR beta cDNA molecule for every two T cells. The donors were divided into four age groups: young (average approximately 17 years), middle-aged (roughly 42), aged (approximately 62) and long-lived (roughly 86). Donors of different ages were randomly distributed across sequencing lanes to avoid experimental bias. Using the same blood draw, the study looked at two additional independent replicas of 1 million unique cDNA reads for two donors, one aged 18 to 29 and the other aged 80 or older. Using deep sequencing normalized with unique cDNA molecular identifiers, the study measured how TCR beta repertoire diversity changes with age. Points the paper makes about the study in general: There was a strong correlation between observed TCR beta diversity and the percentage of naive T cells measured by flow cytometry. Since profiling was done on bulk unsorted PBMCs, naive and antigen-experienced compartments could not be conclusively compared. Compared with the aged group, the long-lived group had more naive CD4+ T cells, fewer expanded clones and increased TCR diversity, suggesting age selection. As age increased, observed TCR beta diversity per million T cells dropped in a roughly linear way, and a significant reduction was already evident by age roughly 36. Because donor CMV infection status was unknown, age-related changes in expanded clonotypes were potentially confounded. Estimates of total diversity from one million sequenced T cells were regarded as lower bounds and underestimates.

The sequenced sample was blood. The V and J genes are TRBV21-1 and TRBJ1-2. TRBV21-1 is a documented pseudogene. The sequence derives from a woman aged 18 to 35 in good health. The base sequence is TGTGCCAGCAGCAAGGGATGTTATGGCTACACCTTC. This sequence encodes CASSKGCYGYTF.